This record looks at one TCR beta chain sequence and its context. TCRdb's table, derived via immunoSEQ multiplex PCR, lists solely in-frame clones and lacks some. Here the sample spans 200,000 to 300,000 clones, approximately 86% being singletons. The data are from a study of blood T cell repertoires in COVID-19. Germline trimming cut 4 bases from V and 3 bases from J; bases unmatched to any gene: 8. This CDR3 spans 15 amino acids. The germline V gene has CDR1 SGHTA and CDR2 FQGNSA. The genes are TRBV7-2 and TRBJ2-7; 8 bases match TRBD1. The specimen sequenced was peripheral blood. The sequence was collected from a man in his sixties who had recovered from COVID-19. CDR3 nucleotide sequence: TGTGCCAGCAGCTCGACCAGGGGGCAGCTCTACGAGCAGTACTTC. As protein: CASSSTRGQLYEQYF.